This TCR beta chain was captured by sequencing in a study of cytomegalovirus exposure and HLA in healthy donors. Study-wide findings and caveats: A reported reduction in N-insertions relative to the roughly 610-donor mean was seen in an Asian-associated ancestry cluster in a later analysis. A list of about 180 TCR beta chains associated with cytomegalovirus was given.

This clone was picked up a small number of times. What it binds is not known. In the PCR, 60 Vbeta and 13 Jbeta primers were used. Using immunoSEQ multiplex PCR, the repertoire was profiled, and TCRdb retains in-frame clones only, with some absent. The data hold about 130,000 clones, with 74% observed a single time. CDR3 length: 12 residues. Germline CDR1 reads SGHVS; CDR2 reads FNYEAQ. Trimming shortened V by 1 base and J by 6 bases, and 5 bases separated the two germline ends. The sequence derives from a woman in her forties or fifties in good health and CMV-seropositive. The gene calls are TRBV7-6 and TRBJ2-3; D possibly corresponds to TRBD2 (5 bases). Sequencing was carried out using PBMCs. CDR3 amino acids: CASSLERDTQYF. As DNA, the CDR3 is TGTGCCAGCAGCTTAGAGCGGGATACGCAGTATTTT. The variable domain in full, with the rest retrieved from reference TRBV7-6 and TRBJ2-3, is GAGVSQSPRYKVTKRGQDVALRCDPISGHVSLYWYRQALGQGPEFLTYFNYEAQQDKSGLPNDRFSAERPEGSISTLTIQRTEQRDSAMYRCASSLERDTQYFGPGTRLTVL.